The next 31 T cell receptor beta chains were all read from a single sample in a study of early T cells in non-severe SARS-CoV-2 infection. TCRdb independently ran MiXCR on the 5' RACE reads; one entry per CDR3 protein. This table has 50,000 to 60,000 distinct CDR3 sequences, more than 9% appearing once. Source material: whole blood. The receptors shown here come from an adult who was a healthcare worker with PCR-confirmed SARS-CoV-2 infection or an uninfected control (not recorded which).

This clonotype was seen at least ten times. The gene calls are TRBV2 and TRBJ2-5; TRBD2 is a possible D gene (5 bases). In germline, CDR1 is SNHLY, CDR2 FYNNEI. The CDR3 runs to 13 residues. The V end was cut by 3 bases, the J end by 7 bases, with 12 bases between. CDR3 DNA sequence: TGTGCCAGCAGTGAGGAAAATCGGGGGACCCAGTACTTC. Encoded protein: CASSEENRGTQYF.

The table lists this clonotype with many counts. The chain links TRBV4-3 to TRBJ2-3; D gene ambiguous. The CDR3 contains 15 residues. The V and J ends lost 0 bases and 0 bases respectively, with 7 bases between them. CDR1 LGHNA and CDR2 YSLEER come from the germline V gene. CDR3 loop: CASSQDAGSTDTQYF. The CDR3 coding sequence is TGCGCCAGCAGCCAAGACGCCGGGAGCACAGATACGCAGTATTTT.

This clonotype was seen ten or more times. The rearrangement links TRBV7-2 to TRBJ2-7; 7 nucleotides line up with TRBD2. Trimming at V came to 8 bases and at J to 1 base, leaving 11 bases not matched to a gene. CDR1 SGHTA and CDR2 FQGNSA come from the germline V gene. CDR3 length: 15 amino acids. CDR3 protein: CASGGGVAASYEQYF. CDR3 nucleotides: TGTGCCAGCGGGGGAGGGGTAGCGGCGTCCTACGAGCAGTACTTC.

This clonotype was detected only once. The chain carries TRBV12-3 or TRBV12-4 and TRBJ1-5, with D maybe TRBD1 (6 bases). V dropped 5 bases and J dropped 0 bases, with 11 bases sitting between them. The CDR3 loop spans 15 amino acids. The CDR3 sequence: CASSPGGASNQPQHF. The DNA of the CDR3 is TGTGCCAGCAGTCCCGGGGGGGCTAGCAATCAGCCCCAGCATTTT.

This clonotype was counted at least ten times. The V call is TRBV7-8, the J call TRBJ2-5; 9 bases map to TRBD1. CDR1 and CDR2 (germline): SGHVS, FQNEAQ. The J segment lost 5 bases and the V segment lost 5 bases, leaving 3 bases of the junction unmatched. The CDR3 has 13 residues. The CDR3 nucleotides read TGTGCCAGCAGCCCGACAGGGGGGGAGACCCAGTACTTC. Protein product: CASSPTGGETQYF.

The chain joins TRBV3-1 to TRBJ1-6, with TRBD1 identical over 8 bases. CDR1 is LGHDT and CDR2 is YNNKEL in the germline V gene (reference sequence). The CDR3 covers 17 residues. Losses at the gene ends were 1 base for V and 3 bases for J; bases not matched to a gene: 5. Here the CDR3 reads CASSQGQGTLYNSPLHF. Here the CDR3 DNA reads TGTGCCAGCAGCCAAGGACAGGGGACGCTCTATAATTCACCCCTCCACTTT.

In its sample, this clonotype was seen many times. The J gene is TRBJ1-2, the V gene TRBV30; TRBD1 might be the D (5 bases). Per germline, CDR1 GTSNPN and CDR2 SVGIG (reference sequence). The CDR3 runs 13 residues. V was clipped by 3 bases and J by 7 bases, with 15 bases between them. The chain's CDR3 is CAWSPMGTVGYTF. CDR3 DNA sequence: TGTGCCTGGAGCCCCATGGGGACGGTTGGCTACACCTTC.

This clonotype has a count of ten or more. The chain carries TRBV6-1 and TRBJ2-3; D may be TRBD2 (6 bases). The CDR3 covers 13 residues. V lost 5 bases to trimming and J lost 7 bases, with 13 bases between them. Germline V lookup: CDR1 MNHNS, CDR2 SASEGT. CDR3 sequence reads: CASSLRLVNTQYF. CDR3 coding DNA: TGTGCCAGCAGTCTACGACTAGTAAATACGCAGTATTTT.

The genes are TRBV7-3 and TRBJ2-7, with D possibly TRBD2 on 5 matching bases. Per germline, CDR1 SGHTA and CDR2 FQGTGA. V lost 5 bases to trimming and J lost 3 bases, with 14 bases between them. This CDR3 has 14 residues. This CDR3 reads CASSQGLGHYEQYF. The DNA for the CDR3 is TGTGCCAGCAGCCAAGGACTTGGCCACTACGAGCAGTACTTC.

This clonotype was seen many times. The chain has TRBV5-1 and TRBJ1-2; D not resolved. The CDR3 runs 13 residues. CDR1 SGHRS and CDR2 YFSETQ come from the germline V gene. V shed 4 bases and J shed 1 base, with 8 bases lying between them. CDR3 DNA sequence: TGCGCCAGCAGCAAGGATCTTAACTATGGCTACACCTTC. This sequence encodes CASSKDLNYGYTF.

This clonotype occurred many times. The genes are TRBV5-1 and TRBJ1-1; D possibly corresponds to TRBD1 (5 bases). Germline V gives CDR1 SGHRS, CDR2 YFSETQ. Trimming removed 3 bases at V and 8 bases at J, with 14 bases between. The CDR3 has 13 amino acids. The CDR3 region has the DNA TGCGCCAGCAGCTCGGATAATTACAGGGAAGCTTTCTTT. It translates to CASSSDNYREAFF. Combining the CDR3 with reference TRBV5-1 and TRBJ1-1 gives the whole variable domain KAGVTQTPRYLIKTRGQQVTLSCSPISGHRSVSWYQQTPGQGLQFLFEYFSETQRNKGNFPGRFSGRQFSNSRSEMNVSTLELGDSALYLCASSSDNYREAFFGQGTRLTVV.

In its sample, this clonotype was seen a few times. The chain combines TRBV18 with TRBJ1-3; possibly TRBD1 for D (6 bases). The CDR3 loop spans 16 amino acids. The germline V and J ends were trimmed by 3 bases and 0 bases, with 12 bases remaining between them. Germline V CDR1 and CDR2: KGHSH, LQKENI. The CDR3 sequence is CASSPTGTYSGNTIYF. For the CDR3, the DNA is TGTGCCAGCTCACCCACAGGGACCTACTCTGGAAACACCATATATTTT. The variable domain in full, completed from reference TRBV18 and TRBJ1-3, reads NAGVMQNPRHLVRRRGQEARLRCSPMKGHSHVYWYRQLPEEGLKFMVYLQKENIIDESGMPKERFSAEFPKEGPSILRIQQVVRGDSAAYFCASSPTGTYSGNTIYFGEGSWLTVV.

This clonotype appeared a few times. This chain joins TRBV6-6 and TRBJ1-6; D possibly corresponds to TRBD1 (5 bases). Germline CDR1 is MNHNY and CDR2 is SVGAGI (reference sequence). The CDR3 length is 13 residues. V lost 6 bases and J lost 6, with 9 bases in between. The CDR3 region is CASRTEFNSPLHF. The CDR3 DNA sequence: TGTGCCAGCAGGACAGAATTTAATTCACCCCTCCACTTT.

This clonotype was seen a handful of times. This chain uses TRBV20-1 with TRBJ1-1; 10 bases map to TRBD1. V was pared by 0 bases and J by 5 bases, with 9 bases of the junction left unmatched. Germline V gene sequence: CDR1 DFQATT, CDR2 SNEGSKA (reference sequence). The CDR3 sequence is 16 residues long. The chain's CDR3 is CSARDRRTGGRTEAFF. For the CDR3, the DNA is TGCAGTGCTAGAGATCGGAGGACAGGGGGTCGGACTGAAGCTTTCTTT.

This clonotype was detected a few times. Since a much larger clone is just one base distant, this may be a read error. J is TRBJ2-1 and V is TRBV25-1; no reliable D call. Germline CDR1 reads MGHDK; CDR2 reads SYGVNS. This CDR3 has 12 amino acids. Trimming cost V 6 bases and J 3 bases, with 6 bases left between them. CDR3 region: CASSHIYNEQFF. CDR3 bases: TGTGCCAGCAGCCATATCTACAATGAGCAGTTCTTC.

This clonotype was picked up many times. The chain couples TRBV7-2 to TRBJ2-3, with D possibly being TRBD1 or TRBD2 (5 bases each). V gave up 5 bases and J gave up 0 bases, with 15 bases separating them. This CDR3 has 16 amino acids. Germline V gene data show CDR1 as SGHTA and CDR2 as FQGNSA. The CDR3 spells CASSPMGRTSTDTQYF. Written as DNA, the CDR3 is TGTGCCAGCAGCCCGATGGGGCGGACTAGCACAGATACGCAGTATTTT.

This clonotype was seen a few times. This chain connects TRBV2 to TRBJ2-1; the D gene is possibly TRBD1 (6 bases). The CDR3 length is 13 residues. Deletions cut 6 bases from V and 7 bases from J, with 13 bases between. Germline V CDR1 and CDR2: SNHLY, FYNNEI. This CDR3 is CASSTTGKNEQFF. The CDR3 nucleotides read TGTGCCAGCAGCACCACAGGGAAAAATGAGCAGTTCTTC.

The V and J genes are TRBV7-9 and TRBJ2-7, with no clear D. CDR3 length: 14 amino acids. V was trimmed by 3 bases and J by 5 bases, leaving 14 bases between them. The germline V gene has CDR1 SEHNR and CDR2 FQNEAQ (reference sequence). This CDR3 is CASSFIGKEDEQYF. CDR3 coding DNA: TGTGCCAGCAGCTTTATAGGAAAAGAGGACGAGCAGTACTTC.

This clonotype has a handful of counts. The chain combines TRBV6-1 with TRBJ1-5; no firm D call. The germline gives CDR1 MNHNS, CDR2 SASEGT. This CDR3 is 14 amino acids long. V was shortened by 6 bases and J by 5 bases, with 14 bases between the two germline ends. The CDR3 DNA follows: TGTGCCAGCAGCCCCCTATGGGAGGATCAGCCCCAGCATTTT. This encodes CASSPLWEDQPQHF.

This clonotype was seen ten or more times. CDR3 bases: TGTGCCAGCAGCTTAAGCGGGAGGGCCAGCGAGCAGTACTTC. Translating gives CASSLSGRASEQYF. The chain couples TRBV7-9 to TRBJ2-7; 10 bases match TRBD2. There are 14 residues in the CDR3. Germline assignment: CDR1 SEHNR and CDR2 FQNEAQ (reference sequence). J was trimmed by 6 bases and V by 2 bases; bases with no gene match: 4.

This clonotype was observed many times. This chain uses TRBV19 with TRBJ2-1; the D gene is possibly TRBD1 (5 bases). Germline values: CDR1 LNHDA, CDR2 SQIVND (reference sequence). Between the trimmed V and J ends, which lost 5 bases and 2 bases, there was a span of 16 bases. The CDR3 spans 16 residues. The CDR3 sequence: CASSGALRFTYNEQFF. The CDR3 DNA reads as TGTGCCAGTAGTGGGGCACTGCGATTTACCTACAATGAGCAGTTCTTC.

This clonotype was seen a few times. The rearrangement uses TRBV20-1 and TRBJ2-4; 7 bases map to TRBD1. Germline CDR1 is DFQATT and CDR2 is SNEGSKA (reference sequence). The CDR3 length is 13 residues. V lost 1 base to trimming and J lost 8 bases; unmatched junction nucleotides: 5. CDR3 sequence reads: CSARVGGADIQYF. The CDR3 DNA reads as TGCAGTGCTAGAGTAGGGGGCGCGGACATTCAGTACTTC.

This clonotype was seen a few times. This chain connects TRBV14 to TRBJ1-4; 8 nucleotides line up with TRBD1. Germline V gives CDR1 SGHDN, CDR2 FVKESK. After removal of 2 bases from V and 3 bases from J, the junction contained 8 bases not matched to a gene. This CDR3 is 17 amino acids long. CDR3 sequence reads: CASSQRQGIRANEKLFF. CDR3 bases: TGTGCCAGCAGCCAACGACAGGGGATTCGGGCTAATGAAAAACTGTTTTTT.

The J gene is TRBJ2-5, the V gene TRBV7-2; 10 nucleotides line up with TRBD1. The CDR3 consists of 15 residues. Germline lookup yields CDR1 SGHTA and CDR2 FQGNSA. V shed 5 bases, J shed 4 bases, and the junction held 7 bases outside the gene matches. The CDR3 nucleotides are TGTGCCAGCAGCCGAGACAGGGGGCGCTCAGAGACCCAGTACTTC. Protein product: CASSRDRGRSETQYF. Complete variable domain (other parts from reference TRBV7-2 and TRBJ2-5): GAGVSQSPSNKVTEKGKDVELRCDPISGHTALYWYRQSLGQGLEFLIYFQGNSAPDKSGLPSDRFSAERTGGSVSTLTIQRTQQEDSAVYLCASSRDRGRSETQYFGPGTRLLVL.

Ten or more counts support this clonotype. The chain links TRBV4-2 to TRBJ2-7; TRBD1 agrees at 9 bases. CDR3 length: 16 amino acids. V dropped 0 bases and J dropped 6; count of bases not matched to a gene: 9. In germline, CDR1 is LGHNA, CDR2 YNFKEQ. CDR3 sequence reads: CASSQEVDRGMGEQYF. CDR3 coding DNA: TGTGCCAGCAGCCAAGAAGTCGACAGGGGGATGGGCGAGCAGTACTTC.

The chain uses TRBV7-9 and TRBJ2-5; D gene uncertain. V was cut by 1 base and J by 1 base, with 16 bases left in between. The germline V gene has CDR1 SEHNR and CDR2 FQNEAQ (reference sequence). This CDR3 is built from 17 residues. CDR3: CASSLGLSATGQETQYF. CDR3 DNA: TGTGCCAGCAGCTTAGGTCTCTCAGCTACGGGCCAAGAGACCCAGTACTTC.

This clonotype was detected ten times or more. The rearrangement links TRBV6-1 to TRBJ1-5; 7 bases fit TRBD1. The CDR3 is made up of 16 amino acids. Looked up from germline, CDR1 is MNHNS and CDR2 is SASEGT. The V gene end was trimmed by 1 base and the J gene end by 5 bases; junction bases not matched to a gene: 8. CDR3 nucleotide sequence: TGTGCCAGCAGTGAAGGTTTCAGGGGGGTACATCAGCCCCAGCATTTT. Protein product: CASSEGFRGVHQPQHF.

This clonotype has only a few counts. This chain links TRBV5-4 with TRBJ2-7; 7 bases fit TRBD1. This CDR3 has 14 amino acids. After removal of 4 bases from V and 3 bases from J, the junction contained 7 bases not matched to a gene. Germline V gene lookup returns CDR1 SGHNT and CDR2 YYREEE (reference sequence). The chain's CDR3 is CASSRWTGDYEQYF. DNA of the CDR3: TGTGCCAGCAGCCGATGGACAGGAGACTACGAGCAGTACTTC.

This clonotype was detected only a few times. V gene TRBV6-2 or TRBV6-3 combines with J gene TRBJ2-2; D is unresolved. Germline CDR1 is MNHEY and CDR2 is SVGEGT. V shed 6 bases and J shed 3 bases, with 11 bases lying between them. CDR3 length: 14 amino acids. This CDR3 is CASSSGSDTGELFF. The CDR3 DNA follows: TGTGCCAGCAGCTCGGGTTCAGACACCGGGGAGCTGTTTTTT.

A few counts support this clonotype. This chain joins TRBV11-2 and TRBJ1-1; D uncertain. The length of the CDR3 is 15 residues. CDR1 is SGHAT and CDR2 is FQNNGV in the germline V gene. V shed 1 base and J shed 1 base, with 10 bases lying between them. The CDR3 is CASSLVTVKNTEAFF. The CDR3 coding sequence is TGTGCCAGCAGCTTAGTGACGGTGAAGAACACTGAAGCTTTCTTT.

This clonotype was recorded a few times. The chain combines TRBV28 with TRBJ2-7, with D maybe TRBD1 (6 bases). Germline V gene data show CDR1 as MDHEN and CDR2 as SYDVKM. The germline V and J ends were trimmed by 6 bases and 6 bases, with 24 bases remaining between them. This CDR3 region has 16 residues. CDR3 bases: TGTGCCAGCAGCGCCAATAGACTGGGACACCGGGGCGAGCAGTACTTC. Its protein is CASSANRLGHRGEQYF.